These T cell receptor beta chains were read from a single sample in a study of tumor-infiltrating lymphocytes in primary liver carcinoma. TCRdb re-derived calls from the multiplex PCR reads in MiXCR, one entry per CDR3 protein. The sample contains tens of thousands of distinct CDR3 sequences, around 64% of which appear only once. Sequencing was performed on liver tumor tissue from sampling region 2. Receptors were obtained from a man aged 35-49 years with primary liver carcinoma and hepatitis B virus infection. Both conserved end residues are part of each CDR3.

CDR3aa,v_gene
CATSDITGHLLGEQFF,TRBV24-1
CSVDASGSYKQYF,TRBV29-1
CASQPPGNQPQHF,TRBV28
CASSYPTGESSPLRF,TRBV6-6
CSGGAGGSYNEQFF,TRBV29-1
CASSFGQGQETQYF,TRBV6-5
CASSSKIGTGTSYEQYF,TRBV6-1
CVSSRDDGPGNTIYF,TRBV4-3
CASSKGLAKRGEQFF,TRBV11-1
CANSAVAGWVNNEQFF,TRBV14
CASTEPGLAFYEQYF,TRBV12-3/TRBV12-4
CSVRPGQGMNTQCF,TRBV29-1
CVITKGAGELFF,TRBV10-3
CASRYRGAVYTGELFF,TRBV6-5
CASRKRGVGKNIQYF,TRBV6-5
CASGFGQFERYF,TRBV12-5
CASSPGTERYEQYF,TRBV6-5
CASSTWRGWLSGANVLTF,TRBV5-6
CSSIGTGTGELFF,TRBV29-1